The sequence of this TCR beta chain was determined in a study of response to subunit inactivated influenza vaccine. One entry per CDR3 protein results from TCRdb running MiXCR on the RT-PCR reads. The sample lists under 550,000 distinct CDR3 sequences; approximately 7.2% were seen once. V lost 1 base to trimming and J lost 5 bases, with 9 bases between them. The CDR3 runs 14 residues. The germline V gene encodes CDR1 LNHNV and CDR2 YYDKDF (reference sequence). This clonotype was found many times. The clonotype was recovered from a man aged 50-75 years who received an inactivated influenza vaccine. This sample comprised PBMCs from blood, obtained less than 30 months after vaccination. The chain has TRBV15 and TRBJ2-1; either TRBD1 or TRBD2 may supply D (5 bases each). The CDR3 sequence is CATSRGGTNNEQFF. In DNA, the CDR3 is TGTGCCACCAGCAGAGGGGGGACGAACAATGAGCAGTTCTTC.